This TCR beta chain is drawn from a study of shared clonotypes between healthy human individuals. CDR3 length: 14 amino acids. Trimming removed 3 bases from V and 2 bases from J, with 7 bases in between. Germline CDR1 is MDHEN and CDR2 is SYDVKM. Generated by immunoSEQ multiplex PCR, the TCRdb table keeps only in-frame clones and is missing some. The sample contains about 600,000 clones, roughly 97% of which appear only once. The genes are TRBV28 and TRBJ2-2, with D possibly TRBD2 on 5 matching bases. The specimen sequenced was naive CD4+ T cells sorted from blood. Sample subset: CD45RA+ positively selected. The sequence came from a woman aged 25 to 39 in good health. This CDR3 is CASSLSGNTGELFF. The CDR3 region has the DNA TGTGCCAGCAGTTTGAGCGGAAACACCGGGGAGCTGTTTTTT.